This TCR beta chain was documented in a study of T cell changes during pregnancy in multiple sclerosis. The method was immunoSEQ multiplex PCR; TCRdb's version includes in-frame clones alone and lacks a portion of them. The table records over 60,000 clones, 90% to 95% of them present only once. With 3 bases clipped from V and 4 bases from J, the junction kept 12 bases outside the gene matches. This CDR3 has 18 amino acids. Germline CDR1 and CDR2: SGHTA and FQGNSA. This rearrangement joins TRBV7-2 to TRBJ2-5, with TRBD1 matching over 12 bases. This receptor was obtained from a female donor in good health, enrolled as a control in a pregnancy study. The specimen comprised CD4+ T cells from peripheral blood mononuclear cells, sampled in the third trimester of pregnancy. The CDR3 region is CASSLIGTGGWSGETQYF. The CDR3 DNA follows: TGTGCCAGCAGCTTGATTGGGACAGGGGGCTGGAGTGGAGAGACCCAGTACTTC.